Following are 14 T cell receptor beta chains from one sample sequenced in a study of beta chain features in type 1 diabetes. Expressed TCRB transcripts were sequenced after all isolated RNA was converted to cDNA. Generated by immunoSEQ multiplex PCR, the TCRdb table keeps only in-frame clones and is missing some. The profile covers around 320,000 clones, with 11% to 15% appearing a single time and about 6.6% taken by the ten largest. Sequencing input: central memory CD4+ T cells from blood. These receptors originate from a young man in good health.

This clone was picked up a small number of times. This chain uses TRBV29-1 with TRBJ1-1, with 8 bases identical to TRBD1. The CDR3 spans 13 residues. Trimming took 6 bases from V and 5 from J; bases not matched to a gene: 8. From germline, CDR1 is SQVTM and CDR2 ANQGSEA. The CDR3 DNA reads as TGCAGCGTCCCTGGACAGGGAGGAACTGAAGCTTTCTTT. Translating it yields CSVPGQGGTEAFF.

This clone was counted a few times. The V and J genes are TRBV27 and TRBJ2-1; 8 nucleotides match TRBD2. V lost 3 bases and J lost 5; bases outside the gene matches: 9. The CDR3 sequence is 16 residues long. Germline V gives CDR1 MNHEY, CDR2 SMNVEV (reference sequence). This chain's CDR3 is CASSLAGGLINNEQFF. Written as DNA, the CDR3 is TGTGCCAGCAGTTTGGCGGGGGGCCTTATCAACAATGAGCAGTTCTTC.

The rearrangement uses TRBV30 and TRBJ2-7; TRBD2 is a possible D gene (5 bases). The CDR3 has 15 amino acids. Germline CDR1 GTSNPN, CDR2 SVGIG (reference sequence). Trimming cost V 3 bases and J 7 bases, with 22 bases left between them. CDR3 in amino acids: CAWSALGPTTGEQYV. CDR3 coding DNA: TGTGCCTGGAGCGCCCTGGGCCCAACCACGGGGGAGCAGTACGTC.

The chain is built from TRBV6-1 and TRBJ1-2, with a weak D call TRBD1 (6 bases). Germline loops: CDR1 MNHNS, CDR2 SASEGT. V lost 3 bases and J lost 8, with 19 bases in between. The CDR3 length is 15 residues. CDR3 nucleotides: TGTGCCAGCAGTGAGAAGTGGGGGGCGCTGGGAGGCTACACCTTC. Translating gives CASSEKWGALGGYTF.

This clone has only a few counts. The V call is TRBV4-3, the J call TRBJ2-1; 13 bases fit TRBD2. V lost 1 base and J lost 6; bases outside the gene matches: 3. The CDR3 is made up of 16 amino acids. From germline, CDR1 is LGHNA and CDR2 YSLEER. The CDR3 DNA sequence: TGCGCCAGCAGCCAAGGGACTAGCGGGAGTCGCAATGAGCAGTTCTTC. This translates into CASSQGTSGSRNEQFF.

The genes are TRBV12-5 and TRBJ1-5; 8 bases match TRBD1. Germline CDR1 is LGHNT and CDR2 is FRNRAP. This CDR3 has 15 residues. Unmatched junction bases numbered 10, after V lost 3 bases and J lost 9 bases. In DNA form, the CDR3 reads TGTGCTAGTGGTTTAGGGGACAGGTCCGGTCGGCCCCAGCATTTT. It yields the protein CASGLGDRSGRPQHF.

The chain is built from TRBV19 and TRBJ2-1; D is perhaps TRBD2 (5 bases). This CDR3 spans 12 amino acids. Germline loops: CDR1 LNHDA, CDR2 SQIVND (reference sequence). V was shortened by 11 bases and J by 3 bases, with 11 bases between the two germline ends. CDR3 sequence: CASGRGYNEQFF. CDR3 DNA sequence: TGTGCCTCAGGTCGGGGCTACAATGAGCAGTTCTTC. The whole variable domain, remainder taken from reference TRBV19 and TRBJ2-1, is DGGITQSPKYLFRKEGQNVTLSCEQNLNHDAMYWYRQDPGQGLRLIYYSQIVNDFQKGDIAEGYSVSREKKESFPLTVTSAQKNPTAFYLCASGRGYNEQFFGPGTRLTVL.

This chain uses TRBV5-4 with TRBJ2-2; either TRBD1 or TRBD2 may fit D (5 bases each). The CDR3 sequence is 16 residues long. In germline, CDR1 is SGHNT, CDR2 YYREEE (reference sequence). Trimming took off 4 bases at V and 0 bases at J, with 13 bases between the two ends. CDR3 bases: TGTGCCAGCAGCCCTCGGGACGGCTCGAACACCGGGGAGCTGTTTTTT. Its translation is CASSPRDGSNTGELFF. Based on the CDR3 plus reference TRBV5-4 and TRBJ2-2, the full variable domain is ETGVTQSPTHLIKTRGQQVTLRCSSQSGHNTVSWYQQALGQGPQFIFQYYREEENGRGNFPPRFSGLQFPNYSSELNVNALELDDSALYLCASSPRDGSNTGELFFGEGSRLTVL.

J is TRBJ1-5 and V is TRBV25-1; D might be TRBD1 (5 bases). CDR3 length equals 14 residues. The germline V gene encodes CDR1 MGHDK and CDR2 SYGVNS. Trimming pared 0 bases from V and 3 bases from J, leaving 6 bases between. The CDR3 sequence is CASSEYGHNQPQHF. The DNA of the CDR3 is TGTGCCAGCAGTGAATACGGACACAATCAGCCCCAGCATTTT.

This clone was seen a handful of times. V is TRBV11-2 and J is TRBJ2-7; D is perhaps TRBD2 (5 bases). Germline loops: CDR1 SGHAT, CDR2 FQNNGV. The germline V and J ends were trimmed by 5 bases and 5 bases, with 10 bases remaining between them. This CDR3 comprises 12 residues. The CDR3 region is CASSRGFDEQYV. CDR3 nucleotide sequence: TGTGCCAGCAGCCGGGGTTTTGACGAGCAGTACGTC.

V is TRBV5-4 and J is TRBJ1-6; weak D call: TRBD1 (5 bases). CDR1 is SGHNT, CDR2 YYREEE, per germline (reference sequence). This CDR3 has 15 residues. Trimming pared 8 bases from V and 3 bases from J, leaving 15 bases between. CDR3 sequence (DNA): TGTGCCAGTAAAACCTCGGGGGACTATAATTCACCCCTCCACTTT. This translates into CASKTSGDYNSPLHF.

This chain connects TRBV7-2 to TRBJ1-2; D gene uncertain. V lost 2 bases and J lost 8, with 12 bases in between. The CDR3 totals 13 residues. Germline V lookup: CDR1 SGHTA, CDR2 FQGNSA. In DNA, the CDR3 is TGTGCCAGCAGCTTACCGCTTAGAAGGGGCTACACCTTC. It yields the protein CASSLPLRRGYTF.

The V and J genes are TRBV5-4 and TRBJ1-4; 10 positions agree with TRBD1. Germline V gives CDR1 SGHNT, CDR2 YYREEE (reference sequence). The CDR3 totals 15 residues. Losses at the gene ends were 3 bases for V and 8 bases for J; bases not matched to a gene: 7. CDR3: CASSWDRGGGEKLFF. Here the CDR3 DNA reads TGTGCCAGCAGCTGGGACAGGGGAGGAGGGGAAAAACTGTTTTTT.

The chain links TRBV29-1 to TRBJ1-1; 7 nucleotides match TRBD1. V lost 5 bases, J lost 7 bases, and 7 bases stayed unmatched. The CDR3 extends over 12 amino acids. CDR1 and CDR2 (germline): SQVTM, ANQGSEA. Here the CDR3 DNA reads TGCAGCGTTCGACAGGGAGGGGGTGAAGCTTTCTTT. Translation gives CSVRQGGGEAFF.